This T cell receptor (beta chain) emerged from a study of T cell changes during pregnancy in multiple sclerosis. CDR3 length: 11 residues. The germline V gene encodes CDR1 ENHRY and CDR2 SYGVKD. V lost 4 bases and J 6 bases, leaving 4 bases between the germline ends. Concerning this clone: This CDR3 is also generated by other DNA sequences in the sample.

Produced via immunoSEQ multiplex PCR; TCRdb's table is partial and in-frame only. The sample lists fewer than 75,000 clones, about 91% seen once, with around 3.5% in the top ten. This receptor was identified in a female donor in good health, enrolled as a control in a pregnancy study. The rearrangement uses TRBV10-3 and TRBJ2-1; D unresolved. The source was peripheral blood, collected after pregnancy. This chain's CDR3 is CAISAGNEQFF. The CDR3 DNA follows: TGTGCCATCAGTGCCGGCAATGAGCAGTTCTTC.